The source of this T cell receptor (beta chain) is a study of T cell repertoires in cytomegalovirus infection. Overall study context: Shared public TCR beta signatures pointed to both CMV infection and a matching HLA type.

This clonotype was seen a handful of times. TCRdb ran MiXCR on the reads and lists one entry per CDR3 protein. The data contain roughly 230,000 distinct CDR3 sequences, about 18% of them seen just once; the ten biggest clones take up roughly 45%. V lost 5 bases, J lost 2 bases, and 23 bases lay in between. This CDR3 is built from 18 residues. CDR1 is SGHAT and CDR2 is FQNNGV in the germline V gene. The sample comprised CD8+ T cells from PBMCs. The chain carries TRBV11-2 and TRBJ2-3; weak D call: TRBD2 (5 bases). The receptor's source is a human donor in good health (CMV status not recorded). Some clones in this sample may be carry-over from other donors' samples. CDR3 amino acids: CASSLIARGQKDTDTQYF. The CDR3 DNA reads TGTGCCAGCAGCCTAATCGCACGGGGTCAGAAAGACACAGATACGCAGTATTTT.